This TCR beta chain came from a study of blood T cell repertoires in COVID-19. Study background: The United States, Italy and Spain supplied acute and convalescent COVID-19 samples. In each case, the material was cDNA or gDNA derived from T cells, B-cell-depleted T cells, or PBMCs.

The repertoire was sequenced with immunoSEQ multiplex PCR; TCRdb's copy has only in-frame clones and lacks some. The repertoire holds about 220,000 clones, with 80% to 90% as singletons. Germline trimming cut 2 bases from V and 4 bases from J; bases unmatched to any gene: 8. Germline V gene lookup returns CDR1 LGHNA and CDR2 YSLEER. This CDR3 spans 16 amino acids. The chain has TRBV4-3 and TRBJ2-5; 9 nucleotides align to TRBD1. The source of this sequence is a woman aged 45-65 years with acute COVID-19. The source material was PBMCs or T cells enriched from blood (not recorded which). CDR3 loop: CASSQNTGTGLETQYF. CDR3 coding DNA: TGCGCCAGCAGCCAAAATACCGGGACAGGGTTAGAGACCCAGTACTTC.